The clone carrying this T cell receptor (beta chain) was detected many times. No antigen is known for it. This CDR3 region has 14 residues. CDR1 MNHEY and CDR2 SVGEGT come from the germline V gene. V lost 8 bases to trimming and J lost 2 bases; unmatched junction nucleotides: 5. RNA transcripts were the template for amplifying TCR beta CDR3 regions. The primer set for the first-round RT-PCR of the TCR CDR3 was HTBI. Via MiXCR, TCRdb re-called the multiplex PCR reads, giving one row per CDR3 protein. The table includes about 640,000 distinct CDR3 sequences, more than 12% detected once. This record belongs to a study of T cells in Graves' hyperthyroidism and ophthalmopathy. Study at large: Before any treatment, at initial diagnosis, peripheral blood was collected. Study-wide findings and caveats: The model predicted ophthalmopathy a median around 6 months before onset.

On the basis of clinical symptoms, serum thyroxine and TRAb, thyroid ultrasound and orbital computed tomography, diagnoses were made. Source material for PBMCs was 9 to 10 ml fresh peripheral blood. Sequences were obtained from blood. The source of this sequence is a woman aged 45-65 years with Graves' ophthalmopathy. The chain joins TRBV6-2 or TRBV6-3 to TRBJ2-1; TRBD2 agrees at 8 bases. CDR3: CASRRAGAYNEQFF. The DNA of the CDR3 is TGTGCCAGCCGCAGAGCGGGAGCCTACAATGAGCAGTTCTTC.